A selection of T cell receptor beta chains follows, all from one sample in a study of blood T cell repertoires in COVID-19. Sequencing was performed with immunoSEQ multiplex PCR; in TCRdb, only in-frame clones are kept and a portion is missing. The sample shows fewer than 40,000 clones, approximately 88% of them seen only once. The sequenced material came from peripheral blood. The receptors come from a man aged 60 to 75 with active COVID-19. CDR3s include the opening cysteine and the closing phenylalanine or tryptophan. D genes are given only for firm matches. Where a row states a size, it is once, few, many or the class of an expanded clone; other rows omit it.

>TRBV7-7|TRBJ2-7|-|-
TGTGCCAGCAGCTTAGGTCGGGGGGCCCGCTACGAGCAGTACTTC
CASSLGRGARYEQYF
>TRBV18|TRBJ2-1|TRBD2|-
TGTGCCAGCTCACCACTCGGTAGCGGGAGGGCCTTCAATGAGCAGTTCTTC
CASSPLGSGRAFNEQFF
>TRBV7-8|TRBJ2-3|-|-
TGTGCCAGCAGCTTAGCGTACCTAACGGGGAGGAGCACAGATACGCAGTATTTT
CASSLAYLTGRSTDTQYF
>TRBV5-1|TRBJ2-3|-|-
TGCGCCAGCAGCTTAGACTCAACAGATACGCAGTATTTT
CASSLDSTDTQYF
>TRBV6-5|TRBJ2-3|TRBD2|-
TGTGCCAGCAGATGGACTAGCGCGGCAGATACGCAGTATTTT
CASRWTSAADTQYF
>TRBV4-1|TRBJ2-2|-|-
TGCGCCAGCAGCCCTCCGTTTCGGGAGCTGTTTTTT
CASSPPFRELFF
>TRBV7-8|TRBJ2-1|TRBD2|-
TGTGCCAGCAGCTTGGCTAGCGGGATGGGTAACTACAATGAGCAGTTCTTC
CASSLASGMGNYNEQFF
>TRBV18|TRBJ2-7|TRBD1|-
TGTGCCAGCTCACCGGACAGGGCTTATTCCTACGAGCAGTACTTC
CASSPDRAYSYEQYF
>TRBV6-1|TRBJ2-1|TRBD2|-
TGTGCCAGCAGTGTCCCAGCCGGGACTAGCGGGAGTGTTGAGCAGTTCTTC
CASSVPAGTSGSVEQFF
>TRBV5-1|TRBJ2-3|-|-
TGCGCCAGCAGCTTGGTCGGGATCACAGATACGCAGTATTTT
CASSLVGITDTQYF
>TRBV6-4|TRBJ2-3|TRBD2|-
TGTGCCAGCAGCCCGGGGGGTAGCGGGAGTGCAGATACGCAGTATTTT
CASSPGGSGSADTQYF
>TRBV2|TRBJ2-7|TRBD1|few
TGTGCCAGCGGGGCAGGGGGCCGTAGGGAGCAGTACTTC
CASGAGGRREQYF
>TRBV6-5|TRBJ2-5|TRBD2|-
TGTGCCAGCAGTTACTCGGCAGGGAGGGGAGAGACCCAGTACTTC
CASSYSAGRGETQYF
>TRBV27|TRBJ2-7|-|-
TGTGCCAGCAGTTTATCTCTAGCACGCTACGAGCAGTACTTC
CASSLSLARYEQYF
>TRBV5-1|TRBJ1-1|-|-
TGCGCCAGCAGCGGGACACGGAACACTGAAGCTTTCTTT
CASSGTRNTEAFF
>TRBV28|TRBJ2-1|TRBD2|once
TGTGCCAGCAGCCCAACGTGGGCTAGCGGGAGGGAAGGCTCCTACAATGAGCAGTTCTTC
CASSPTWASGREGSYNEQFF
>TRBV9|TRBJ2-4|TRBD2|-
TGTGCCAGCAGCGTAGAGCTAGGGGCGGGAGTAATAAATCAGTACTTC
CASSVELGAGVINQYF
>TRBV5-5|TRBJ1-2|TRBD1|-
TGTGCCAGCAGCTATAGGGACAGCCGCGCTTATGGCTACACCTTC
CASSYRDSRAYGYTF
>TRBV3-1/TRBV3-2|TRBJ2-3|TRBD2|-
TGTGCCAGCAGCCCTCGGGGAGCGGGGGGGTTCACAGATACGCAGTATTTT
CASSPRGAGGFTDTQYF
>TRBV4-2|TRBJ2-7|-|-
TGTGCCAGCAGCCAGGCTAGCGGAGGGGGTAGGTACGAGCAGTACTTC
CASSQASGGGRYEQYF
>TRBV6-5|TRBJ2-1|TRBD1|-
TGTGCCAGCAGCCACGAAGGACAGGGGAGGAATGAGCAGTTCTTC
CASSHEGQGRNEQFF
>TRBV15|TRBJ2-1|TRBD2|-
TGTGCCACCAGCATAGGGACTAGCGGATGGAATGAGCAGTTCTTC
CATSIGTSGWNEQFF
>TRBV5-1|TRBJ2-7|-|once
TGCGCCAGCAGCGGGGACGGGAGCTCCTACGAGCAGTACTTC
CASSGDGSSYEQYF
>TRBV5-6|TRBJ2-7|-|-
TGTGCCAGCAGCTTACATCAGGTCTACGAGCAGTACTTC
CASSLHQVYEQYF
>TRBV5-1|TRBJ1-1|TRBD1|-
TGCGCCAGCAGCGAGGACAGGGACAGGAGGTCGGTGAACACTGAAGCTTTCTTT
CASSEDRDRRSVNTEAFF
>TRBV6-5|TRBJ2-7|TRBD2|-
TGTGCCAGCAGTTACCCGTCCGGGACTAGCGGCTACGAGCAGTACTTC
CASSYPSGTSGYEQYF
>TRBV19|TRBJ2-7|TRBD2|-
TGTGCCAGTAGTATCATACTAGCGGGAGCCGAGCAGTACTTC
CASSIILAGAEQYF
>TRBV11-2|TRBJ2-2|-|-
TGTGCCAGCACTCAGATTCTCAGGGGCGAGCTGTTTTTT
CASTQILRGELFF
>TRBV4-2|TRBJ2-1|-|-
TGTGCCAGCAGCCAAGGGTTGCGCGGCCTCAATGAGCAGTTCTTC
CASSQGLRGLNEQFF